The clone carrying this TCR beta chain was seen a few times. Its antigen is unidentified. The data were taken from a study of T cells in Graves' hyperthyroidism and ophthalmopathy. Overall study findings and caveats: The majority of expanded thyroid clonotypes above 0.001 also appeared in blood.

Germline CDR1 reads SGHDT; CDR2 reads YYEEEE. Trimming cost V 0 bases and J 4 bases; bases outside gene matches: 6. The CDR3 sequence is 15 residues long. There were TCR beta CDR3 regions amplified from RNA transcripts. The study used the HTBI primer set for a first-round RT-PCR of the TCR CDR3. TCRdb analysed the multiplex PCR reads with MiXCR anew, one entry per CDR3 protein. The sample includes 600,000 to 700,000 distinct CDR3 sequences, 40% to 55% of them seen just once. What was sequenced was peripheral blood or thyroid tissue (not recorded which). The source is an adult man with Graves' disease, either hyperthyroidism or ophthalmopathy (not recorded which). The chain combines TRBV5-6 with TRBJ2-5; 7 bases are a match to TRBD2. Written as DNA, the CDR3 is TGTGCCAGCAGCTTGGGGGAGACTAGCCCAGAGACCCAGTACTTC. Residues: CASSLGETSPETQYF.